This T cell receptor (beta chain) appears in the sequencing data of a study of cytomegalovirus exposure and HLA in healthy donors. Study details: In an early release, HLA-typed donors contributed some 80 million unique TCR sequences.

The PCR was carried out with 60 Vbeta primers and 13 Jbeta primers. Measured with immunoSEQ multiplex PCR; TCRdb has only the in-frame clones, and not every one. The top ten clones hold around 4.3% of a sample with approximately 170,000 clones, roughly 80% of them seen once. The germline CDR1 and CDR2 sequences are SGHDT and YYEEEE. With 0 bases removed from V and 1 base from J, the gap between germline ends came to 12 bases. This CDR3 spans 16 amino acids. With regard to this clone: Its target is not known.

Points from the study as a whole: According to a later analysis, most TCR beta chains associated with CMV appeared HLA-restricted.

Sequenced: PBMCs. This receptor was taken from a man between 50 and 59 years old in good health and CMV-seropositive. The V and J genes are TRBV5-6 and TRBJ2-3, with D possibly TRBD2 on 7 matching bases. CDR3 in amino acids: CASSLVGGARTDTQYF. The CDR3 nucleotides are TGTGCCAGCAGCTTGGTAGGGGGGGCCCGCACAGATACGCAGTATTTT.